This TCR beta chain derives from a study of T cell changes during pregnancy in multiple sclerosis. The CDR3 length is 13 residues. V lost 6 bases and J lost 6, with 14 bases in between. The germline V gene encodes CDR1 MNHNY and CDR2 SVGAGI (reference sequence). Generated by immunoSEQ multiplex PCR, the TCRdb table keeps only in-frame clones and is missing some. The table includes fewer than 60,000 clones, around 90% detected once. This TCR came from a female donor in good health, enrolled as a control in a pregnancy study. The chain combines TRBV6-6 with TRBJ1-2, with TRBD1 as a possible D gene (6 bases). This sample comprised peripheral blood, obtained in the third trimester of pregnancy. The CDR3 nucleotides read TGTGCCAGCAGCCCACAAACAGGGAATGGCTACACCTTC. It is translated as CASSPQTGNGYTF.